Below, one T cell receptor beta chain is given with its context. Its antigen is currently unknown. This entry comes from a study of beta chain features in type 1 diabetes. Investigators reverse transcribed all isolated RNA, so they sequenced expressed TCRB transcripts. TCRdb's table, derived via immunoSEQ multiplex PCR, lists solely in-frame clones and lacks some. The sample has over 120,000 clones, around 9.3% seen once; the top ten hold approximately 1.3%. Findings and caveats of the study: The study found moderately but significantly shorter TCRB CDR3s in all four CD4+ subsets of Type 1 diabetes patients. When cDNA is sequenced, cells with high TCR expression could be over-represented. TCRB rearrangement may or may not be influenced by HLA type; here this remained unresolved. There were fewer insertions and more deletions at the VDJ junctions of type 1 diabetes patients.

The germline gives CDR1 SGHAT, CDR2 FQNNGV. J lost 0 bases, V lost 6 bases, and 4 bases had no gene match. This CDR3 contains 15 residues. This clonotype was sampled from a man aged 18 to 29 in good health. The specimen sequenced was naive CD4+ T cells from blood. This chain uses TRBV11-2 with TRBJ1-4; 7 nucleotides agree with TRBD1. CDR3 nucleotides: TGTGCCAGCAGTCTAGGGGGCGCAACTAATGAAAAACTGTTTTTT. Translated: CASSLGGATNEKLFF.